The subject of this entry is one T cell receptor (beta chain). The data are from a study of T-cell reconstitution after alpha-beta-depleted transplantation in children. The TCRbeta library incorporated unique molecular identifiers. TCRdb processed the PCR reads anew with MiXCR; each CDR3 protein has one entry. The sample has around 490,000 distinct CDR3 sequences; about an eighth are singletons. Trimming left V 5 bases short and J 5 bases short, with 15 bases between. CDR1 and CDR2 (germline): MDHEN, SYDVKM. The CDR3 extends over 14 amino acids. The TCR comes from a female patient between 2 and 15 years old who had a stem cell transplant for aplastic anemia, so the T cells may come from the graft donor. This chain joins TRBV28 and TRBJ1-1, with a weak D call TRBD1 (6 bases). The sequencing used PBMCs, mostly from graft donor cells, collected 180 days after TCRalphabeta/CD19-depleted stem cell transplant. In nucleotides, the CDR3 is TGTGCCAGCAGTATCCACAGGGATTGGACTGAAGCTTTCTTT. As protein: CASSIHRDWTEAFF. Full variable domain (rest looked up from reference TRBV28 and TRBJ1-1): DVKVTQSSRYLVKRTGEKVFLECVQDMDHENMFWYRQDPGLGLRLIYFSYDVKMKEKGDIPEGYSVSREKKERFSLILESASTNQTSMYLCASSIHRDWTEAFFGQGTRLTVV.